The table lists the clone carrying this T cell receptor beta chain with many counts. No antigen is known for it. CDR1 and CDR2 (germline): MNHNS, SASEGT. This CDR3 is built from 13 residues. Trimming left V 5 bases short and J 1 base short, with 8 bases between. This record comes from a study of T-cell reconstitution after alpha-beta-depleted transplantation in children. Regarding the study as a whole: T-cell counts and diversity at one year following transplant were attributed mainly to newly produced T cells. Elevated TCRbeta diversity at day 60 was traced, in some patients, to surviving recipient T cells and thymic progenitors. Two months or so post-transplant, alpha-beta T cells reportedly derived from several hundred expanded graft clones.

Library preparation (for TCRbeta) was performed with unique molecular identifiers. TCRdb re-called the PCR reads with MiXCR, one entry per CDR3 protein. The sample yields about 100,000 distinct CDR3 sequences, about 8% seen once. The sequencing here drew on PBMCs, taken before TCRalphabeta/CD19-depleted stem cell transplant. The chain couples TRBV6-1 to TRBJ1-1, with D unresolved. The sequence came from a boy under 10 years old with acute lymphoblastic leukemia, due to receive a stem cell transplant. The CDR3 sequence is CASSRGENTEAFF. DNA of the CDR3: TGTGCCAGCAGTAGAGGTGAGAACACTGAAGCTTTCTTT.